This TCR beta chain was recorded in a study of cytomegalovirus exposure and HLA in healthy donors. For the study at large: Early released data had around 89 million unique TCRs, all coming from HLA-typed donors.

The length of the CDR3 is 14 residues. Germline V CDR1 and CDR2: SGDLS, YYNGEE. Trimming left V 5 bases short and J 6 bases short, with 14 bases between. In the PCR, 60 Vbeta and 13 Jbeta primers were used. Data came from immunoSEQ multiplex PCR; TCRdb stores just in-frame clones and leaves some out. This table has about 160,000 clones, over 70% appearing once. The sequencing input was PBMCs. The gene calls are TRBV9 and TRBJ2-2; D might be TRBD2 (6 bases). This clonotype was sampled from a man in his fifties or sixties in good health and CMV-seropositive. The CDR3 region is CASRRDPGSGELFF. The CDR3 coding sequence is TGTGCCAGCAGGCGGGACCCTGGGTCCGGGGAGCTGTTTTTT.